The sequence of this TCR beta chain was determined in a study of patients and donors after allogeneic stem cell transplantation. Trimming removed 6 bases at V and 6 bases at J, with 14 bases between. Germline V lookup: CDR1 MGHDK, CDR2 SYGVNS. CDR3 length: 14 residues. TCRdb re-derived calls from the RT-PCR reads in MiXCR, one entry per CDR3 protein. The sample gives 800,000 to 1,000,000 distinct CDR3 sequences, roughly 18% of which show up once; roughly 6% is in the top ten. The sample holds a few counts of this clonotype. This TCR derives from a human donor who was either an allogeneic HSCT recipient or a stem cell or donor lymphocyte infusion donor (not recorded which). It is not recorded whose cells these are; they may come from a transplant donor. The chain joins TRBV25-1 to TRBJ2-2, with no clear D. Sequenced input: blood, either unsorted or a sorted T cell fraction (not recorded which). The DNA for the CDR3 is TGTGCCAGCAGGACCTCAAGGTCCCCCGGGGAGCTGTTTTTT. It is translated as CASRTSRSPGELFF.